The 19 T cell receptor beta chains in this list originate from one sample, sequenced in a study of T cell responses to AZD1222 COVID-19 vaccine. The table came from immunoSEQ multiplex PCR; TCRdb's copy has only in-frame clones and leaves some out. The sample lists fewer than 300,000 clones, approximately 95% seen once, with roughly 0.6% in the top ten. The sample in question was peripheral blood, obtained on day 0 of AZD1222 vaccination. The receptors stem from an adult in good health.

V usage is TRBV9 and J usage is TRBJ2-5, with 11 bases matching TRBD2. CDR1 is SGDLS and CDR2 is YYNGEE in the germline V gene. J lost 3 bases, V lost 0 bases, and 1 base had no gene match. CDR3 length: 15 residues. CDR3 nucleotide sequence: TGTGCCAGCAGCGTAGGGGGACTAGCGGAAGAGACCCAGTACTTC. It translates to CASSVGGLAEETQYF.

This clone was recorded only once. The chain combines TRBV9 with TRBJ2-7; D perhaps matches TRBD1 (5 bases). This CDR3 is 15 amino acids long. Germline assignment: CDR1 SGDLS and CDR2 YYNGEE. V gave up 4 bases and J gave up 2 bases, with 16 bases separating them. CDR3 sequence: CASSPSGAGTYEQYF. The CDR3 nucleotides are TGTGCCAGCAGCCCATCTGGGGCAGGCACCTACGAGCAGTACTTC.

V usage is TRBV2 and J usage is TRBJ1-1, with D unclear. V was cut by 4 bases and J by 10 bases, with 13 bases left in between. This CDR3 spans 12 amino acids. In germline, CDR1 is SNHLY, CDR2 FYNNEI. The DNA of the CDR3 is TGTGCCAGCAGTGTCGGTTCCGGGCGAGCTTTCTTT. This encodes CASSVGSGRAFF.

The chain carries TRBV30 and TRBJ2-7, with 12 bases that match TRBD2. Per germline, CDR1 GTSNPN and CDR2 SVGIG (reference sequence). Unmatched junction bases numbered 7, after V lost 1 base and J lost 3 bases. The CDR3 runs to 16 residues. The CDR3 sequence is CAWSDPTSGRNYEQYF. DNA for the CDR3: TGTGCCTGGAGTGACCCGACTAGCGGGAGAAACTACGAGCAGTACTTC.

The chain is built from TRBV7-2 and TRBJ1-1, with no clear D. Germline V CDR1 and CDR2: SGHTA, FQGNSA. The CDR3 is 15 amino acids. V was trimmed by 8 bases and J by 2 bases, leaving 18 bases between them. CDR3 bases: TGTGCCAGCGTGTTCCTACAGAAGTTAAACACTGAAGCTTTCTTT. Translation: CASVFLQKLNTEAFF.

The gene calls are TRBV29-1 and TRBJ2-1; 7 bases are a match to TRBD2. V lost 4 bases to trimming and J lost 1 base; unmatched junction nucleotides: 13. This CDR3 is built from 17 residues. CDR1 is SQVTM and CDR2 is ANQGSEA in the germline V gene. The CDR3 coding sequence is TGCAGCGTTGTATCGAGCGGGATAAAAAGTTCCTACAATGAGCAGTTCTTC. Translating gives CSVVSSGIKSSYNEQFF.

The rearrangement joins TRBV2 to TRBJ1-4, with D maybe TRBD1 (6 bases). Germline CDR1 reads SNHLY; CDR2 reads FYNNEI. The CDR3 runs 13 residues. Between the trimmed V and J ends, which lost 6 bases and 8 bases, there was a span of 13 bases. The CDR3 region has the DNA TGTGCCAGCAGGGAGGGGGTGCGGGAAAAACTGTTTTTT. Translation: CASREGVREKLFF.

The V gene is TRBV9, the J gene TRBJ1-1, with D possibly being TRBD1 (6 bases). Germline loops: CDR1 SGDLS, CDR2 YYNGEE. The CDR3 is 14 amino acids. V was trimmed by 0 bases and J by 4 bases, leaving 10 bases between them. The CDR3 loop reads CASSVVIGGTEAFF. CDR3 sequence (DNA): TGTGCCAGCAGCGTAGTAATAGGGGGCACTGAAGCTTTCTTT.

J is TRBJ1-4 and V is TRBV27; 10 bases match TRBD1. Germline-derived CDR1 and CDR2 are MNHEY and SMNVEV (reference sequence). Losses at the gene ends were 5 bases for V and 7 bases for J; bases not matched to a gene: 13. The CDR3 totals 17 residues. CDR3 region: CASSPFGQGVGAEKLFF. The CDR3 DNA is TGTGCCAGCAGTCCGTTTGGACAGGGGGTAGGAGCTGAAAAACTGTTTTTT.

The chain has TRBV25-1 and TRBJ2-7; 9 bases are shared with TRBD2. With V trimmed by 7 bases and J by 2 bases, 6 bases remained unmatched. The germline CDR1 and CDR2 sequences are MGHDK and SYGVNS. This CDR3 is built from 14 residues. The CDR3 here is CASMGSGRPYEQYF. The CDR3 DNA reads as TGTGCCAGCATGGGTAGCGGGAGACCCTACGAGCAGTACTTC.

J is TRBJ2-7 and V is TRBV5-1, with 8 nucleotides matching TRBD1. The CDR3 is 14 amino acids. After removal of 3 bases from V and 5 bases from J, the junction contained 7 bases not matched to a gene. Looked up from germline, CDR1 is SGHRS and CDR2 is YFSETQ. The CDR3 here is CASSSTGEVNEQYF. DNA for the CDR3: TGCGCCAGCAGCTCGACAGGGGAGGTCAACGAGCAGTACTTC.

The rearrangement joins TRBV11-2 to TRBJ2-1; 9 bases are shared with TRBD2. This CDR3 comprises 19 residues. Looked up from germline, CDR1 is SGHAT and CDR2 is FQNNGV. V shed 2 bases and J 1 base; nucleotides not matched to a gene: 12. CDR3 in amino acids: CASSLPRGGHPDSYNEQFF. The CDR3 DNA follows: TGTGCCAGCAGCTTACCGCGGGGGGGCCACCCAGATTCCTACAATGAGCAGTTCTTC. Complete variable domain (other parts from reference TRBV11-2 and TRBJ2-1): EAGVAQSPRYKIIEKRQSVAFWCNPISGHATLYWYQQILGQGPKLLIQFQNNGVVDDSQLPKDRFSAERLKGVDSTLKIQPAKLEDSAVYLCASSLPRGGHPDSYNEQFFGPGTRLTVL.

V usage is TRBV7-9 and J usage is TRBJ1-1; D call uncertain. The length of the CDR3 is 14 residues. Germline CDR1 is SEHNR and CDR2 is FQNEAQ (reference sequence). Trimming removed 5 bases at V and 1 base at J, with 11 bases between. This chain's CDR3 is CASSPVSSNTEAFF. CDR3 sequence (DNA): TGTGCCAGCAGCCCCGTATCATCGAACACTGAAGCTTTCTTT.

The V gene is TRBV19, the J gene TRBJ1-1; D is ambiguous. The CDR3 extends over 13 amino acids. The V gene's germline CDR1 is LNHDA and CDR2 SQIVND (reference sequence). The V end was cut by 6 bases, the J end by 3 bases, with 11 bases between. The CDR3 region is CASRVSPYTEAFF. In DNA, the CDR3 is TGTGCCAGTAGAGTCAGTCCTTACACTGAAGCTTTCTTT.

V is TRBV5-4 and J is TRBJ1-1; TRBD1 agrees at 7 bases. Trimming at V came to 1 base and at J to 7 bases, leaving 10 bases not matched to a gene. CDR1 and CDR2 (germline): SGHNT, YYREEE (reference sequence). CDR3 size: 15 residues. CDR3 bases: TGTGCCAGCAGCTTGTATACCGGGACAGAGATTGAAGCTTTCTTT. Its protein product is CASSLYTGTEIEAFF.

The gene calls are TRBV4-3 and TRBJ2-7; D is unclear. Trimming removed 1 base at V and 2 bases at J, with 12 bases between. This CDR3 comprises 15 residues. CDR1 and CDR2 from the germline V gene are LGHNA and YSLEER. CDR3 DNA: TGCGCCAGCAGCCAAGGGTCCTTCGGTACCTACGAGCAGTACTTC. Translating gives CASSQGSFGTYEQYF.

The rearrangement uses TRBV2 and TRBJ1-1; D is ambiguous. The CDR3 runs to 15 residues. Germline CDR1 SNHLY, CDR2 FYNNEI. V was cut by 0 bases and J by 4 bases, with 12 bases left in between. Here the CDR3 DNA reads TGTGCCAGCAGTGAAGCGCTTGCCTCGGGCACTGAAGCTTTCTTT. It yields the protein CASSEALASGTEAFF.

The V and J genes are TRBV28 and TRBJ1-5; D remains ambiguous. The CDR3 loop spans 13 amino acids. Germline assignment: CDR1 MDHEN and CDR2 SYDVKM. The V and J ends lost 6 bases and 5 bases respectively, with 11 bases between them. CDR3 amino acids: CASSHERHQPQHF. In nucleotides, the CDR3 is TGTGCCAGCAGCCACGAACGCCATCAGCCCCAGCATTTT.

The chain combines TRBV4-1 with TRBJ1-1, with D possibly being TRBD1 (6 bases). The length of the CDR3 is 15 residues. Looked up from germline, CDR1 is MGHRA and CDR2 is YSYEKL. Deletions cut 2 bases from V and 0 bases from J, with 10 bases between. For the CDR3, the DNA is TGCGCCAGCAGCCAACCGGGGGCAGTGAACACTGAAGCTTTCTTT. This codes for CASSQPGAVNTEAFF.